This paragraph reports one T cell receptor (beta chain). Its antigen remains unknown. The data are from a study of cytomegalovirus exposure and HLA in healthy donors. Amplification used 60 Vbeta primers and 13 Jbeta primers. Profiling relied on immunoSEQ multiplex PCR, and the TCRdb table lists in-frame clones only, not all of them. The data show 130,000 or so clones, approximately 85% seen once. Regarding the study as a whole: More clonal expansion characterized HLA-associated TCR beta chains than equally common others in a later analysis.

V lost 5 bases to trimming and J lost 4 bases; unmatched junction nucleotides: 8. CDR1 and CDR2 from the germline V gene are SGHVS and FNYEAQ. The CDR3 length is 14 residues. The specimen was PBMCs. The chain links TRBV7-6 to TRBJ2-7; 7 bases agree with TRBD1. The sequence was collected from a woman aged 25 to 39 in good health and CMV-seropositive. This CDR3 reads CASSPDRVSYEQYF. The CDR3 DNA reads as TGTGCCAGCAGCCCCGACAGGGTTTCGTACGAGCAGTACTTC.